Listed here is a single T cell receptor (beta chain). The antigen is undetermined. The entry originates in a study of Ad26.COV2.S vaccination and SARS-CoV-2 variants. Study-wide background: Enrollment placed the donor in the COV1001 Ad26.COV2.S trial arm. Overall study findings and caveats: CD8+ and CD4+ T cells specific for spike reportedly responded with substantial breadth after vaccination.

TCRdb's table, derived via immunoSEQ multiplex PCR, lists solely in-frame clones and lacks some. The sample has approximately 350,000 clones; around 82% are singletons. Treatment given: 19 received Ad26.COV2.S at low or high dose, single or two shots; 5 received placebo; per-sample allocation not given. Sampling happened 63 days after the first vaccine or placebo injection. The source material was peripheral blood, sampled in a trial of Ad26.COV2.S vaccine versus placebo. The receptor was isolated from a person between 18 and 65 years old who received the Ad26.COV2.S COVID-19 vaccine or a placebo.

CDR3 in amino acids: CASRARGGAYEQYF. For the CDR3, the DNA is TGTGCCAGCCGAGCCCGGGGGGGGGCATACGAGCAGTACTTC. The chain has TRBV6-5 and TRBJ2-7; 8 bases line up with TRBD2. The CDR3 is made up of 14 amino acids. Germline CDR1 is MNHEY and CDR2 is SVGAGI. Losses at the gene ends were 8 bases for V and 4 bases for J; bases not matched to a gene: 10.